The rows below give T cell receptor beta chains drawn from one sample of a study of blood T cell repertoires in COVID-19. Using immunoSEQ multiplex PCR, the repertoire was profiled, and TCRdb retains in-frame clones only, with some absent. This sample has some 74,000 clones, with around 89% found just once. The sample consisted of peripheral blood. The receptors shown here come from a woman over 75 with acute or convalescent COVID-19. Both conserved end residues are part of each CDR3. D genes are given only for firm matches. For some rows the clone size is stated as once, few or many, or as a class when expanded; others skip it.

clone_size j_call v_call d_call cdr3_length cdr3_nt cdr3_aa
- TRBJ1-2 TRBV7-9 - 14 TGTGCCAGCAGCTTAGCGGGCGGAGGCTATGGCTACACCTTC CASSLAGGGYGYTF
- TRBJ2-7 TRBV19 - 15 TGTGCCAGTAGTATCTTTCCAGGTACCCCCCTCGAGCAGTACTTC CASSIFPGTPLEQYF
- TRBJ2-1 TRBV11-3 TRBD2 16 TGTGCCAGCAGCCAGAAGCGGGAGGGCTCCTACAATGAGCAGTTCTTC CASSQKREGSYNEQFF
- TRBJ2-3 TRBV6-1 - 13 TGTGCCAGCAGTGAAAACGAGGTGGATACGCAGTATTTT CASSENEVDTQYF
- TRBJ2-1 TRBV6-2/TRBV6-3 TRBD2 14 TGTGCCAGCAGTCACGGGGGGACGGCGGTTGAGCAGTTCTTC CASSHGGTAVEQFF
- TRBJ2-3 TRBV3-1/TRBV3-2 TRBD2 14 TGTGCCAGCAGCTCCCTAGCGGGGACAGATACGCAGTATTTT CASSSLAGTDTQYF
- TRBJ2-3 TRBV13 TRBD2 18 TGTGCCAGCAGCTTAGGAGGTAGCGGGAGTCCTGGCACAGATACGCAGTATTTT CASSLGGSGSPGTDTQYF
- TRBJ1-2 TRBV14 TRBD1 14 TGTGCCAGCAGCCAAACAGGGGGCAACTATGGCTACACCTTC CASSQTGGNYGYTF
- TRBJ2-3 TRBV25-1 TRBD1 15 TGTGCCAGCAGTGCCGGGACAGGGGCGACAGATACGCAGTATTTT CASSAGTGATDTQYF
- TRBJ2-7 TRBV18 TRBD1 15 TGTGCCAGCTCACCTCCGGGACAGGCGTTGTACGAGCAGTACTTC CASSPPGQALYEQYF
- TRBJ2-2 TRBV19 TRBD2 16 TGTGCCAGTAGTATGCCTAGCGGGACGAACACCGGGGAGCTGTTTTTT CASSMPSGTNTGELFF
- TRBJ2-2 TRBV14 - 15 TGTGCCAGCAGCCCCAACCCGACGGGAACCGGGGAGCTGTTTTTT CASSPNPTGTGELFF
- TRBJ2-1 TRBV5-6 TRBD2 15 TGTGCCAGCAGCTTGGAACTAGCGGGGGATCAAGAGCAGTTCTTC CASSLELAGDQEQFF
- TRBJ1-5 TRBV6-5 - 14 TGTGCCAGCAGTTCCGGGGGTGGCAATCAGCCCCAGCATTTT CASSSGGGNQPQHF
- TRBJ1-5 TRBV5-4 - 13 TGTGCCAGCAGCACGGGGAAGGGTCAGCCCCAGCATTTT CASSTGKGQPQHF
few TRBJ1-1 TRBV6-5 - 14 TGTGCCAGCAGCTCGTTACACCGGAACACTGAAGCTTTCTTT CASSSLHRNTEAFF
- TRBJ1-6 TRBV18 TRBD1 15 TGTGCCAGCTCATCAGGGGCAGGGGGGCATTCACCCCTCCACTTT CASSSGAGGHSPLHF
few TRBJ2-5 TRBV5-6 TRBD2 17 TGTGCCAGCAGCTTGTCTCCGGGACTAGCGGGGGAAGAGACCCAGTACTTC CASSLSPGLAGEETQYF
- TRBJ1-2 TRBV6-5 - 16 TGTGCCAGCAGTTACACAGGGCGCCCAGCTAACTATGGCTACACCTTC CASSYTGRPANYGYTF
- TRBJ2-3 TRBV5-6 - 15 TGTGCCAGCAGCTTGGGGACAGTTAGCACAGATACGCAGTATTTT CASSLGTVSTDTQYF
- TRBJ2-7 TRBV5-4 TRBD1 13 TGTGCCAGCACCCCAGGGACAGGCTACGAGCAGTACTTC CASTPGTGYEQYF
- TRBJ2-2 TRBV19 - 15 TGTGCCAGTATACGCGGGACGGTGAACACCGGGGAGCTGTTTTTT CASIRGTVNTGELFF
- TRBJ1-6 TRBV19 TRBD1 17 TGTGCCAGTACTCTAAGACAGGGGGGGGCCTATAATTCACCCCTCCACTTT CASTLRQGGAYNSPLHF
- TRBJ1-5 TRBV9 TRBD1 18 TGTGCCAGCAGCTCCCCCCTGGGGGGACAGAGATCCAATCAGCCCCAGCATTTT CASSSPLGGQRSNQPQHF
- TRBJ2-1 TRBV7-3 - 15 TGTGCCAGCAGCTTACGTCACGCGGGACTCAATGAGCAGTTCTTC CASSLRHAGLNEQFF
- TRBJ1-1 TRBV6-5 TRBD1 14 TGTGCCAGCAGAAAACAGGGGCTGAACACTGAAGCTTTCTTT CASRKQGLNTEAFF
- TRBJ1-5 TRBV15 - 13 TGTGCCACCAGCAGAGTGGCGGACTCGCCCCAGCATTTT CATSRVADSPQHF
- TRBJ1-3 TRBV7-8 TRBD1 15 TGTGCCAGCAGCTCCCCGACAGGGTCTGGAAACACCATATATTTT CASSSPTGSGNTIYF
- TRBJ2-1 TRBV7-3 TRBD2 15 TGTGCCAGCAGCTTAGTTAGCGGGGGTTCCCATGAGCAGTTCTTC CASSLVSGGSHEQFF
- TRBJ2-1 TRBV28 - 14 TGTGCCAGCAGTTTTTGGCAGGGTTACAATGAGCAGTTCTTC CASSFWQGYNEQFF
- TRBJ2-3 TRBV5-1 - 16 TGCGCCAGCAGCTTGGCCGAGGGAACCTCAGGAGATACGCAGTATTTT CASSLAEGTSGDTQYF
- TRBJ2-3 TRBV3-1/TRBV3-2 TRBD1 17 TGTGCCAGCAGCCCAGACGTCGGGACAGGCATGGACGATACGCAGTATTTT CASSPDVGTGMDDTQYF
once TRBJ2-3 TRBV21-1 - 16 TGTGCCAGCAGCAGAAACGGGAGGGCCCTCTCAGATACGCAGTATTTT CASSRNGRALSDTQYF
- TRBJ2-3 TRBV7-9 - 13 TGTGCCAGCAGCTTATGGTCCTCCCAGGGGCCGTATTTT CASSLWSSQGPYF
- TRBJ1-4 TRBV5-1 - 16 TGCGCCAGCAGCTTGGAACCGGGTCGAACTAATGAAAAACTGTTTTTT CASSLEPGRTNEKLFF
once TRBJ2-7 TRBV4-1 - 14 TGCGCCAGCAGCCACATACAGAGCTCCTACGAGCAGTACTTC CASSHIQSSYEQYF
- TRBJ2-5 TRBV20-1 - 11 TGCAGTGCTAGAGAGCGTGAGACCCAGTACTTC CSARERETQYF
- TRBJ1-6 TRBV27 - 17 TGTGCCAGCAGTTTTTTTGGCAGGGGATCCTATAATTCACCCCTCCACTTT CASSFFGRGSYNSPLHF
- TRBJ1-4 TRBV7-9 - 17 TGTGCCAGCAGCCCTTCTCCCGCCGGGATAGAGGGTGAAAAACTGTTTTTT CASSPSPAGIEGEKLFF
- TRBJ1-4 TRBV5-1 - 14 TGCGCCAGCAGCTTGCTAGGGGCGAATGAAAAACTGTTTTTT CASSLLGANEKLFF
once TRBJ1-3 TRBV23-1 - 15 TGCGCCAGCAGTCAACCTATTGACAGGAGAAACACCATATATTTT CASSQPIDRRNTIYF
- TRBJ1-1 TRBV27 - 16 TGTGCCAGCAGTTTTCGGGCAGGGTGGCATTCCACTGAAGCTTTCTTT CASSFRAGWHSTEAFF
- TRBJ2-3 TRBV7-9 TRBD2 15 TGTGCCAGCAGCCGGACTAGCGGGGGGACAGATACGCAGTATTTT CASSRTSGGTDTQYF